This T cell receptor (beta chain) was observed in a study of blood T cell repertoires in COVID-19. Turning to the study itself: Sites across the United States, Italy and Spain contributed samples from acute and convalescent COVID-19. T cells, B-cell-depleted T cells, or PBMCs supplied cDNA or gDNA.

Only in-frame clones appear in the TCRdb table, and some are missing; sequencing was by immunoSEQ multiplex PCR. The sample yields over 150,000 clones, approximately 91% seen once. The germline gives CDR1 MNHEY, CDR2 SVGAGI. The V and J ends lost 6 bases and 4 bases, in that order; junction bases with no gene match: 6. The CDR3 spans 14 residues. This clone was seen a single time. The sequenced sample consisted of peripheral blood. V is TRBV6-5 and J is TRBJ1-2; 9 nucleotides match TRBD1. This sequence originates from a man younger than 30 with acute or convalescent COVID-19. CDR3 amino acids: CASRDRGRGYGYTF. The CDR3, as DNA: TGTGCCAGCAGGGACAGGGGCCGGGGCTATGGCTACACCTTC.